This T cell receptor (beta chain) was sequenced during a study of blood T cell repertoires in COVID-19 (TCRdb year 2020). For the study in its entirety: The collaborator samples originated in the United States, Italy and Spain and spanned the acute and convalescent phases of COVID-19. The samples were drawn from the first 160 participants of the ongoing ImmuneRACE study and from 950 to 1,500 subjects provided by 6 global collaborators. The repertoires were released in a freely available public database intended as a resource for research on the immune response to SARS-CoV-2. A de-identified subject ID, COVID-19 status, age in years and sex were almost always included in the sample metadata. Deeply sampled blood TCRbeta repertoires from subjects exposed to, actively infected with, or recovered from COVID-19 were included in the dataset. The material from the prospective study consisted of cDNA or gDNA derived from T cells, B-cell-depleted T cells, or PBMCs. Where available, HLA class I and class II types were obtained from metadata supplied by the sample provider rather than from assay-based typing.

From cysteine to phenylalanine, the CDR3 is 16 amino acids long. Only the CDR3 portion is preserved as DNA: 48 bases, with reading frame beginning at the first base. From V the trimming removes 3 bases and from J it removes 3 bases, while the gene matches leave 7 bases of the junction unaccounted for. Via the germline V gene, CDR1 is LGHNA and CDR2 YNFKEQ. On the study overall, not on this receptor specifically: How much clinical and demographic metadata was included differed by source and by participant, and the metadata was provided uncurated.

TCRbeta CDR3 regions were amplified from genomic DNA using the immunoSEQ Assay, a bias-controlled multiplex PCR. Processing in the source paper ran as follows. The number of nucleated cells in each sample was estimated from the amplification of reference gene primers within the assay. To quantify the absolute abundance of each unique TCRbeta CDR3 rearrangement, sequence reads were collapsed and filtered. For each sample, productive Simpson clonality was calculated by taking the square root of Simpson's diversity index across productive rearrangements. TCRdb took this table from immuneACCESS and kept in-frame rearrangements with V and J called. Such tables lack part of the clones; where checked against another copy, unresolved V genes explain under half of the gap, and the rest is unexplained. That table gives V, J and clone size, and the DNA gave D and trimming. Here the sample has 360,000 or so clones; about nine tenths occur a single time. Together, the top ten hold around 0.92% of the sample.

As concerns this clone: The clone's antigen remains unknown. Base qualities are not provided; no much larger clone lies one nucleotide away.

Enrolling through a virtual design, the prospective study's participants ranged in age from about 18 to 89 years and lived across roughly 24 United States geographic areas. Cohort assignment in the prospective study relied on participant-reported clinical history from a screening survey and a study questionnaire. Exposed participants had been in contact, within 2 weeks of entering the study, with a person who had a PCR-confirmed or clinician-diagnosed case of COVID-19. Each participant in the prospective study had whole blood, serum and a nasopharyngeal or oropharyngeal swab collected by mobile phlebotomists. Additional blood draws and questionnaires over a 2-month period could optionally be provided by prospective study participants. Before DNA extraction, prospective study blood samples were shipped either frozen or at room temperature.

The V and J segments used are TRBV4-2 and TRBJ1-5; TRBD1 agrees with 8 junctional bases. Material: PBMCs or T cells enriched from blood (not recorded which). This clonotype originated in a woman aged 30 to 39 who had been exposed to COVID-19. In nucleotides, the sequence is TGTGCCAGCAGCCAGTTAGGACAGGGCGTCAATCAGCCCCAGCATTTT. Translated, it reads CASSQLGQGVNQPQHF.